A single sample is the source of the 9 T cell receptor beta chains below, sequenced in a study of blood T cell repertoires in COVID-19. The table came from immunoSEQ multiplex PCR; TCRdb's copy has only in-frame clones and leaves some out. The sample has approximately 66,000 clones, 80% to 90% seen once. Sequencing was carried out using peripheral blood. The origin of the receptors is a man aged 55 to 69 with acute or convalescent COVID-19.

The rearrangement uses TRBV2 and TRBJ1-1; possibly TRBD1 for D (5 bases). The CDR3 extends over 13 amino acids. V was shortened by 4 bases and J by 7 bases, with 13 bases between the two germline ends. Germline CDR1 is SNHLY and CDR2 is FYNNEI. CDR3 loop: CASSAQGILEAFF. The CDR3 coding sequence is TGTGCCAGCAGTGCTCAGGGCATACTTGAAGCTTTCTTT.

The chain uses TRBV9 and TRBJ2-3; D ambiguous. CDR3 length: 14 residues. The V end was cut by 0 bases, the J end by 6 bases, with 11 bases between. Germline-derived CDR1 and CDR2 are SGDLS and YYNGEE. The CDR3 reads CASSVVGNGDTQYF. CDR3 nucleotides: TGTGCCAGCAGCGTAGTAGGCAACGGGGATACGCAGTATTTT.

The chain is built from TRBV7-8 and TRBJ1-4, with 7 bases that match TRBD1. The CDR3 has 17 amino acids. V was pared by 1 base and J by 6 bases, with 11 bases of the junction left unmatched. Germline V gives CDR1 SGHVS, CDR2 FQNEAQ. The CDR3 bases are TGTGCCAGCAGCTTAGTCGGGACAGACTGGGCTGATGAAAAACTGTTTTTT. This gives the protein CASSLVGTDWADEKLFF. The variable domain in full, with the rest retrieved from reference TRBV7-8 and TRBJ1-4, is GAGVSQSPRYKVAKRGQDVALRCDPISGHVSLFWYQQALGQGPEFLTYFQNEAQLDKSGLPSDRFFAERPEGSVSTLKIQRTQQEDSAVYLCASSLVGTDWADEKLFFGSGTQLSVL.

The J gene is TRBJ2-1, the V gene TRBV9, with 12 nucleotides matching TRBD2. CDR1 is SGDLS and CDR2 is YYNGEE in the germline V gene. The CDR3 sequence is 15 residues long. The ends lost 2 bases at V and 4 bases at J; junction bases unmatched: 1. The CDR3 region is CASSVTSGGYNEQFF. CDR3 bases: TGTGCCAGCAGCGTGACTAGCGGGGGATACAATGAGCAGTTCTTC. The full variable domain, rest sourced from reference TRBV9 and TRBJ2-1, is DSGVTQTPKHLITATGQRVTLRCSPRSGDLSVYWYQQSLDQGLQFLIQYYNGEERAKGNILERFSAQQFPDLHSELNLSSLELGDSALYFCASSVTSGGYNEQFFGPGTRLTVL.

The chain recombines TRBV3-1 (or the pseudogene TRBV3-2) with TRBJ2-5, with TRBD2 identical over 7 bases. This CDR3 is 15 amino acids long. V dropped 0 bases and J dropped 4; count of bases not matched to a gene: 5. Germline-derived CDR1 and CDR2 are LGHDT and YNNKEL (reference sequence). In DNA form, the CDR3 reads TGTGCCAGCAGCCAAGATGGGGCTAGCGGAGAGACCCAGTACTTC. Protein product: CASSQDGASGETQYF.

This chain uses TRBV6-5 with TRBJ1-1; D is undetermined. Germline CDR1 and CDR2: MNHEY and SVGAGI. Trimming shortened V by 2 bases and J by 2 bases, and 12 bases separated the two germline ends. The CDR3 has 15 amino acids. The CDR3 here is CASSYGRIANTEAFF. The CDR3 DNA follows: TGTGCCAGCAGTTACGGGAGGATCGCAAACACTGAAGCTTTCTTT.

In its sample, this clone was seen a few times. The gene calls are TRBV11-2 and TRBJ1-2, with 7 nucleotides matching TRBD1. This CDR3 contains 15 residues. Trimming removed 5 bases from V and 7 bases from J; junction bases left unmatched: 13. Per the germline V gene, CDR1 is SGHAT and CDR2 is FQNNGV. The CDR3 DNA reads TGTGCCAGCAGCAACGGTGGTGACAGGGTTCGTGGCTACACCTTC. This translates into CASSNGGDRVRGYTF.

The chain recombines TRBV28 with TRBJ2-5, with D maybe TRBD2 (5 bases). Trimming took 6 bases from V and 5 from J, leaving 19 bases between them. The CDR3 covers 15 residues. Germline lookup yields CDR1 MDHEN and CDR2 SYDVKM. CDR3: CASRSTSRVGETQYF. DNA for the CDR3: TGTGCCAGCAGATCCACCTCGAGGGTGGGGGAGACCCAGTACTTC.

V and J are TRBV18 and TRBJ2-5; 13 positions match TRBD2. Germline trimming cut 4 bases from V and 5 bases from J; bases unmatched to any gene: 7. This CDR3 has 16 amino acids. Germline CDR1 is KGHSH and CDR2 is LQKENI. In DNA, the CDR3 is TGTGCCAGCTCACGGACTAGCGGGGGCCCGGGGGAGACCCAGTACTTC. This translates into CASSRTSGGPGETQYF.